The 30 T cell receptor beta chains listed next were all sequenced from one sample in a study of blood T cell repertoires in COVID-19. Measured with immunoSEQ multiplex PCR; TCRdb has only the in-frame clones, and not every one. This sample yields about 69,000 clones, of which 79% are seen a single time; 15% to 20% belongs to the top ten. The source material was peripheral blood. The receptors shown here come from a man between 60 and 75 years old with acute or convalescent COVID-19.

CDR3: CAWGGGTDTQYF. The CDR3 DNA is TGTGCCTGGGGGGGAGGAACAGATACGCAGTATTTT. The chain recombines TRBV30 with TRBJ2-3, with D maybe TRBD2 (6 bases). The V gene's germline CDR1 is GTSNPN and CDR2 SVGIG (reference sequence). CDR3 length: 12 residues. The V end was cut by 5 bases, the J end by 3 bases, with 9 bases between.

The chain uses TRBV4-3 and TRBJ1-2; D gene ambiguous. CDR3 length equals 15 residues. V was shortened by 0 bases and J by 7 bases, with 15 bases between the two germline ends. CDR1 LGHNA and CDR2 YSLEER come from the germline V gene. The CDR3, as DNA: TGCGCCAGCAGCCAAGAGGTCCTGACATATGGTGGCTACACCTTC. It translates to CASSQEVLTYGGYTF.

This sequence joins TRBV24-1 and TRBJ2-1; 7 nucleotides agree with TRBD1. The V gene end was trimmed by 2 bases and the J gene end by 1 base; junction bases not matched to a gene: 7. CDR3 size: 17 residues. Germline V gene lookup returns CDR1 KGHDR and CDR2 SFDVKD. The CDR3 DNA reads TGTGCCACCAGTGATTCCATCCCGGGACAGTCCTACAATGAGCAGTTCTTC. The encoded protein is CATSDSIPGQSYNEQFF.

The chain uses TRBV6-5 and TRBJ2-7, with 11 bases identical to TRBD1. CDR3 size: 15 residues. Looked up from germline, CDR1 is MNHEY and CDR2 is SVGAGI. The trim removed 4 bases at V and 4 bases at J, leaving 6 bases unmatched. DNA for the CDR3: TGTGCCAGCAGTTCCCCCGGACAGGGGGCGTACGAGCAGTACTTC. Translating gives CASSSPGQGAYEQYF.

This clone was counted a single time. As DNA, the CDR3 is TGTGCCAGCAAAGGGGGTGGGGAGACCCAGTACTTC. Its protein is CASKGGGETQYF. The chain is built from TRBV2 and TRBJ2-5; D perhaps matches TRBD1 (6 bases). Germline CDR1 is SNHLY and CDR2 is FYNNEI. This CDR3 comprises 12 residues. Deletions cut 7 bases from V and 5 bases from J, with 11 bases between.

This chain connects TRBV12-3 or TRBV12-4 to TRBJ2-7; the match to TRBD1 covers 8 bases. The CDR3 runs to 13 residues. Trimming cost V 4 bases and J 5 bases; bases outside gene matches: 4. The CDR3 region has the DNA TGTGCCAGCAGTTCCTCAGGGGGCAACGAGCAGTACTTC. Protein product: CASSSSGGNEQYF.

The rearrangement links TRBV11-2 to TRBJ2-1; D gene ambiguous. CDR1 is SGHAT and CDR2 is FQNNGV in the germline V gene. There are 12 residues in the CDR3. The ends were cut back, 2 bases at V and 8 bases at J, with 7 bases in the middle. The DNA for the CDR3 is TGTGCCAGCAGCTTATTGGGCTATGAGCAGTTCTTC. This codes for CASSLLGYEQFF.

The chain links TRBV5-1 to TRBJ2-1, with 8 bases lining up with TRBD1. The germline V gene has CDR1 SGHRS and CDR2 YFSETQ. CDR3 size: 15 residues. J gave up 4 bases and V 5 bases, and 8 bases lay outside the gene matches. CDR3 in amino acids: CASRTTGVVYNEQFF. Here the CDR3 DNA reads TGCGCCAGCAGAACGACAGGGGTGGTGTACAATGAGCAGTTCTTC.

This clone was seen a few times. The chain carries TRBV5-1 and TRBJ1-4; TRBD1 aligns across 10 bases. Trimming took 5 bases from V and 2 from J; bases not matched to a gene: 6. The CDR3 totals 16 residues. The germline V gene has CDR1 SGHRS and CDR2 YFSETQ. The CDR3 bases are TGCGCCAGCAGAGCAGACAGGGGGCCTACTAATGAAAAACTGTTTTTT. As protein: CASRADRGPTNEKLFF.

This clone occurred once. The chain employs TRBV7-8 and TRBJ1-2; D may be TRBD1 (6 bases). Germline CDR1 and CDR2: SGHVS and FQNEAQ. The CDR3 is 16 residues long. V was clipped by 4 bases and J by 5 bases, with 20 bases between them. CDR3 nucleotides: TGTGCCAGCAGCTCCCTGGACAGTTTGGTCTTTTATGGCTACACCTTC. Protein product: CASSSLDSLVFYGYTF. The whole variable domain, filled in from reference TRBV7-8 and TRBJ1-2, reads GAGVSQSPRYKVAKRGQDVALRCDPISGHVSLFWYQQALGQGPEFLTYFQNEAQLDKSGLPSDRFFAERPEGSVSTLKIQRTQQEDSAVYLCASSSLDSLVFYGYTFGSGTRLTVV.

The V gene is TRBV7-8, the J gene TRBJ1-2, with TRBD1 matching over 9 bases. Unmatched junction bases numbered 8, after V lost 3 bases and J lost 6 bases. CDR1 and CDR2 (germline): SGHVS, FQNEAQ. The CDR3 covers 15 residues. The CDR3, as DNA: TGTGCCAGCAGCTTTTTGGGACAGGGTCCGCATGGCTACACCTTC. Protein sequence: CASSFLGQGPHGYTF.

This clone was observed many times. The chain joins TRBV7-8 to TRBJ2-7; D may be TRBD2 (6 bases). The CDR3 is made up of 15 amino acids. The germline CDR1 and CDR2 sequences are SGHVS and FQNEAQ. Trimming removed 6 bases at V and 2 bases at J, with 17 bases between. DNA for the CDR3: TGTGCCAGCAGTCTGTCTTCGGGACTTGCCTACGAGCAGTACTTC. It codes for CASSLSSGLAYEQYF.

CDR3 sequence reads: CASSRTGDSNQPQHF. The CDR3 DNA follows: TGTGCCAGCAGCCGGACAGGAGATAGCAATCAGCCCCAGCATTTT. The rearrangement joins TRBV7-9 to TRBJ1-5, with 7 bases identical to TRBD1. Germline CDR1 is SEHNR and CDR2 is FQNEAQ (reference sequence). This CDR3 region has 15 residues. Unmatched junction bases numbered 4, after V lost 5 bases and J lost 0 bases.

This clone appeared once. CDR3 loop: CASSLEVGVRYEQFF. CDR3 nucleotides: TGTGCCAGCAGCTTAGAGGTGGGCGTCAGGTACGAGCAGTTCTTC. The chain links TRBV7-2 to TRBJ2-1, with D hard to call. The CDR3 totals 15 residues. Trimming removed 1 base at V and 10 bases at J, with 17 bases between. Germline assignment: CDR1 SGHTA and CDR2 FQGNSA.

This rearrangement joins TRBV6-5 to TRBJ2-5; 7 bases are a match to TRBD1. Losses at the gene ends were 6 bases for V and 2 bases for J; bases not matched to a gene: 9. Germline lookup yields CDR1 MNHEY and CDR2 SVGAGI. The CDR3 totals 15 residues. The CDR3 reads CASSLLGTAQETQYF. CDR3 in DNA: TGTGCCAGCAGCTTGTTAGGGACAGCACAAGAGACCCAGTACTTC.

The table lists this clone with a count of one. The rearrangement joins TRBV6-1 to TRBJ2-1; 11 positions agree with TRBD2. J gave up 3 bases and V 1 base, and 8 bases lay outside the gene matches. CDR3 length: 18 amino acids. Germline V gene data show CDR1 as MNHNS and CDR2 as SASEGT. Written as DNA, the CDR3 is TGTGCCAGCAGTGAAGTGGTTAGCGGGGGGGCCGGCTACAATGAGCAGTTCTTC. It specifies CASSEVVSGGAGYNEQFF.

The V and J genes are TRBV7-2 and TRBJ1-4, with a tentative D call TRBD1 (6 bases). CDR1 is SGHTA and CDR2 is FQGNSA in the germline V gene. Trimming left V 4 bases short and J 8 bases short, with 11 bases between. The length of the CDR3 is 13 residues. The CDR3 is CASSSGAREKLFF. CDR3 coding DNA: TGTGCCAGCAGCTCAGGGGCAAGAGAAAAACTGTTTTTT.

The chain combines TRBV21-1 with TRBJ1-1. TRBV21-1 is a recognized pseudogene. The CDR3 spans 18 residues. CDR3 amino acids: CASSKEEEAAPLNPEAFF. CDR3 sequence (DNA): TGTGCCAGCAGCAAAGAGGAGGAGGCAGCACCTTTGAACCCTGAAGCTTTCTTT.

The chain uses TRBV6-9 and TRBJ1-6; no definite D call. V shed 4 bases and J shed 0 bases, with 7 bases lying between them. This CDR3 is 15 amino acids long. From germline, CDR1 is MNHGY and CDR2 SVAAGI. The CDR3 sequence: CASSFPGSYNSPLHF. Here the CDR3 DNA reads TGTGCCAGCAGTTTCCCAGGCTCCTATAATTCACCCCTCCACTTT.

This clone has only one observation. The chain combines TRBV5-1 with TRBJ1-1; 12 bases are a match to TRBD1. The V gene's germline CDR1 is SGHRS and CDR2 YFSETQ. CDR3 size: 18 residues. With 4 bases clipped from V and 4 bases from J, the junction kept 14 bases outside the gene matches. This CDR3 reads CASSGTGGELRAGTEAFF. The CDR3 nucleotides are TGCGCCAGCAGCGGGACAGGGGGCGAATTGAGAGCGGGCACTGAAGCTTTCTTT.

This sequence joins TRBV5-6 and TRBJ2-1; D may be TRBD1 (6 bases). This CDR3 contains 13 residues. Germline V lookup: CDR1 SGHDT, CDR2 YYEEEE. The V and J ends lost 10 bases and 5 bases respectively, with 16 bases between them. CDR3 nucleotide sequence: TGTGCCTACCGGTACAGGGCCGACAATGAGCAGTTCTTC. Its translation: CAYRYRADNEQFF.

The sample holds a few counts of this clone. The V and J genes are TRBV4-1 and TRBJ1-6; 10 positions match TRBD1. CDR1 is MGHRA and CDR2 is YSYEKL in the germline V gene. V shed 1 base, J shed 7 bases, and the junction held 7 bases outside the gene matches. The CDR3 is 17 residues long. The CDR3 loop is CASSQATRDRGNSPLHF. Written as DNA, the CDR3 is TGCGCCAGCAGCCAAGCCACCCGGGACAGGGGAAATTCACCCCTCCACTTT.

This CDR3 is CASSLGAGGTGELFF. Here the CDR3 DNA reads TGTGCCAGCAGCCTTGGGGCAGGGGGTACCGGGGAGCTGTTTTTT. The V call is TRBV3-1 (or the pseudogene TRBV3-2), the J call TRBJ2-2, with 7 nucleotides matching TRBD1. CDR3 length: 15 amino acids. CDR1 LGHDT and CDR2 YNNKEL come from the germline V gene (reference sequence). The junction had 7 bases not matched to a gene; V was cut back by 4 bases and J by 5 bases.

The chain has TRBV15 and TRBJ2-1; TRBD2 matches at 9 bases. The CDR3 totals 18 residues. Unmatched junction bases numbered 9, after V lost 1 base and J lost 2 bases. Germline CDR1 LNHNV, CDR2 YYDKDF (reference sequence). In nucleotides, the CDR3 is TGTGCCACCAGCAGAGCTCCCGGACTAGCGAGCCCCTACAATGAGCAGTTCTTC. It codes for CATSRAPGLASPYNEQFF.

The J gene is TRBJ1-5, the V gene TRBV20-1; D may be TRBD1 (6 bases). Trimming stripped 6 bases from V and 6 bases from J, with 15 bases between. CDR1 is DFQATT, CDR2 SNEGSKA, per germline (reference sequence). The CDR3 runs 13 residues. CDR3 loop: CSASQGRAQPQHF. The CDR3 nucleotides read TGCAGTGCCAGTCAGGGGAGGGCTCAGCCCCAGCATTTT.

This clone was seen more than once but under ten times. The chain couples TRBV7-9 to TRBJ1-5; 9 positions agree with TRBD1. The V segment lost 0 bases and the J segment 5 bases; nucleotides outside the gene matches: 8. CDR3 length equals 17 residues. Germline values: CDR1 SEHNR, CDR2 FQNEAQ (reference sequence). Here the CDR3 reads CASSLAQGQGPDQPQHF. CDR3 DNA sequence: TGTGCCAGCAGCTTAGCGCAGGGACAGGGACCGGATCAGCCCCAGCATTTT. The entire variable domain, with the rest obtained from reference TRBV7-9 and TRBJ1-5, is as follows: DTGVSQNPRHKITKRGQNVTFRCDPISEHNRLYWYRQTLGQGPEFLTYFQNEAQLEKSRLLSDRFSAERPKGSFSTLEIQRTEQGDSAMYLCASSLAQGQGPDQPQHFGDGTRLSIL.

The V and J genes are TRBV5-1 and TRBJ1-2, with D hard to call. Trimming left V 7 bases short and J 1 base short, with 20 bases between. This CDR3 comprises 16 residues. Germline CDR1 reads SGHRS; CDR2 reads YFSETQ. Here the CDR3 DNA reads TGCGCCAGCGGTGCGGGTTTGGTATCGGGTAACTATGGCTACACCTTC. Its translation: CASGAGLVSGNYGYTF. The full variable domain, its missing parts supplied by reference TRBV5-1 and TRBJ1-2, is KAGVTQTPRYLIKTRGQQVTLSCSPISGHRSVSWYQQTPGQGLQFLFEYFSETQRNKGNFPGRFSGRQFSNSRSEMNVSTLELGDSALYLCASGAGLVSGNYGYTFGSGTRLTVV.

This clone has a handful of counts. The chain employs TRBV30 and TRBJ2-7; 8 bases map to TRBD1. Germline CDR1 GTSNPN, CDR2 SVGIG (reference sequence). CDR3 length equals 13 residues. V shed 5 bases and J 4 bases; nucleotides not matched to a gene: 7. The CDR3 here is CAWGWDRFYEQYF. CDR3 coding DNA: TGTGCCTGGGGATGGGACAGGTTTTACGAGCAGTACTTC.

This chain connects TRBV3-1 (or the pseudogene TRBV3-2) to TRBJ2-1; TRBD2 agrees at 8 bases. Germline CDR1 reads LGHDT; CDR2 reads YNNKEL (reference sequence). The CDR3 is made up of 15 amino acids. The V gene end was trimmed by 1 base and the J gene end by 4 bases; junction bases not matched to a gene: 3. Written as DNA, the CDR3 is TGTGCCAGCAGCCAAGCGGGGGGGAATTACAATGAGCAGTTCTTC. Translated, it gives CASSQAGGNYNEQFF.

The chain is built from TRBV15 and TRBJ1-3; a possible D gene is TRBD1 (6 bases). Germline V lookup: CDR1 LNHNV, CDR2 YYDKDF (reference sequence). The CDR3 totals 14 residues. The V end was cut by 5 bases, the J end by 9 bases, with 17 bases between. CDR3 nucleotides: TGTGCCACCAGCGCCACAGCAGGGGCCGTCACCATATATTTT. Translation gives CATSATAGAVTIYF.